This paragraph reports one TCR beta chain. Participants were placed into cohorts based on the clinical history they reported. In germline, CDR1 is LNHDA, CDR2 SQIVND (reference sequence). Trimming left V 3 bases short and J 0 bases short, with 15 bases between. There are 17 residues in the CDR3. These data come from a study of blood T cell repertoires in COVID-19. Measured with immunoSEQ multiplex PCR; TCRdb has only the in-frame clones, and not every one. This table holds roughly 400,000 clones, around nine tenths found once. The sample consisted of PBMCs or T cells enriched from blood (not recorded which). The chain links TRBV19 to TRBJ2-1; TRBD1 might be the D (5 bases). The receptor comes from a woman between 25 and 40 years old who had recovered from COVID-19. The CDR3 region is CASSIPLGRYSYNEQFF. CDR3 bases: TGTGCCAGTAGTATCCCTCTGGGGCGATACTCCTACAATGAGCAGTTCTTC.